This T cell receptor (beta chain) was identified during a study of blood T cell repertoires in COVID-19. In the original workflow: Reference gene primer amplification gave nucleated cell count estimates. Profiling relied on immunoSEQ multiplex PCR, and the TCRdb table lists in-frame clones only, not all of them. D and trimming were read from the DNA, whereas the V and J calls and clone size are those reported in that table. The sample consists of tens of thousands of clones, 70% to 90% of them appearing once. Recruited during active infection, patients (from Seattle) were subsequently followed longitudinally. Material for sequencing was peripheral blood. The TCR sequence derives from a man aged 35-49 years with COVID-19, enrolled during active disease.

The CDR3 reads CASSLALGRDTQYF. DNA for the CDR3: TGTGCCAGCAGCTTAGCACTAGGGAGAGATACGCAGTATTTT. The chain is built from TRBV7-9 and TRBJ2-3; tentative D call: TRBD2 (5 bases). V was clipped by 0 bases and J by 5 bases, with 9 bases between them. CDR1 and CDR2 (germline): SEHNR, FQNEAQ (reference sequence). The CDR3 runs to 14 residues.